A selection of T cell receptor beta chains follows, all from one sample in a study of CD4 T cells in relation to SARS-CoV-2 and coronaviruses. These receptors have no known antigen. Sequencing was performed with immunoSEQ multiplex PCR; in TCRdb, only in-frame clones are kept and a portion is missing. The table lists tens of thousands of clones, around 80% of them singletons. Input material: memory CD4+ T cells from PBMCs, cultured in vitro. These TCRs come from an adult with COVID-19. Both conserved end residues are part of each CDR3. A D gene is named only where the DNA matches it firmly. Clone size is stated in some rows and not others, as once, few, many or a class when expanded.

j_call: TRBJ1-3
d_call: TRBD1
clone_size: -
v_call: TRBV6-2/TRBV6-3
cdr3_nt: TGTGCCAGCAGTTCGGACCGGGACAGGGGATCTGGAAACACCATATATTTT
cdr3_aa: CASSSDRDRGSGNTIYF

j_call: TRBJ1-5
d_call: -
clone_size: few
v_call: TRBV4-2
cdr3_nt: TGTGCCAGCAGCCGAGGGACGAATCAACAGCCCCAGCATTTT
cdr3_aa: CASSRGTNQQPQHF

j_call: TRBJ2-4
d_call: -
clone_size: -
v_call: TRBV30
cdr3_nt: TGTGCCTGGAGCCTCCCGGGGACGGAAAACATTCAGTACTTC
cdr3_aa: CAWSLPGTENIQYF

j_call: TRBJ1-1
d_call: -
clone_size: -
v_call: TRBV29-1
cdr3_nt: TGCAGCGTTCGGGGGAACACTGAAGCTTTCTTT
cdr3_aa: CSVRGNTEAFF

j_call: TRBJ2-7
d_call: -
clone_size: -
v_call: TRBV18
cdr3_nt: TGTGCCAGCTCACCACGCGAAGGGGGCTACGAGCAGTACTTC
cdr3_aa: CASSPREGGYEQYF

j_call: TRBJ1-4
d_call: -
clone_size: -
v_call: TRBV20-1
cdr3_nt: TGCAGTGCTATGCAAAGGGGAAAACTGTTTTTT
cdr3_aa: CSAMQRGKLFF

j_call: TRBJ2-7
d_call: -
clone_size: -
v_call: TRBV28
cdr3_nt: TGTGCCAGCAGTTTCTACAGCTCCTACGAGCAGTACTTC
cdr3_aa: CASSFYSSYEQYF

j_call: TRBJ1-1
d_call: -
clone_size: -
v_call: TRBV11-2
cdr3_nt: TGTGCCAGCAGCTCACAGGTAAACACTGAAGCTTTCTTT
cdr3_aa: CASSSQVNTEAFF

j_call: TRBJ2-2
d_call: -
clone_size: few
v_call: TRBV4-3
cdr3_nt: TGCGCCAGCGGGGACGCGGGATACACCGGGGAGCTGTTTTTT
cdr3_aa: CASGDAGYTGELFF

j_call: TRBJ1-6
d_call: TRBD1
clone_size: -
v_call: TRBV5-4
cdr3_nt: TGTGCCAGCACCATCACCGGGACAGAGAATTCACCCCTCCACTTT
cdr3_aa: CASTITGTENSPLHF

j_call: TRBJ2-3
d_call: -
clone_size: -
v_call: TRBV7-2
cdr3_nt: TGTGCCAGCAGCTTGGCCGATCTTATTCGGGATACGCAGTATTTT
cdr3_aa: CASSLADLIRDTQYF

j_call: TRBJ2-7
d_call: TRBD2
clone_size: -
v_call: TRBV6-2/TRBV6-3
cdr3_nt: TGTGCCAGCAGTTACCCCAGACTAGCGGGAGCCGAGCAGTACTTC
cdr3_aa: CASSYPRLAGAEQYF

j_call: TRBJ2-7
d_call: TRBD1
clone_size: -
v_call: TRBV28
cdr3_nt: TGTGCCAGCAGTACCCCGACAGGGGGCGAGTTAGAGCAGTACTTC
cdr3_aa: CASSTPTGGELEQYF

j_call: TRBJ2-5
d_call: -
clone_size: -
v_call: TRBV2
cdr3_nt: TGTGCCAGCAGGCCCGACGGATCCTGGTCCCAGTACTTC
cdr3_aa: CASRPDGSWSQYF

j_call: TRBJ2-5
d_call: -
clone_size: -
v_call: TRBV7-2
cdr3_nt: TGTGCCAGCAGCTTAGGGGAGGCCCAGGCCCAGTACTTC
cdr3_aa: CASSLGEAQAQYF

j_call: TRBJ2-3
d_call: -
clone_size: -
v_call: TRBV7-2
cdr3_nt: TGTGCCAGCAGCGTACAGGGATCTAGCACAGATACGCAGTATTTT
cdr3_aa: CASSVQGSSTDTQYF

j_call: TRBJ2-7
d_call: TRBD1
clone_size: -
v_call: TRBV6-2/TRBV6-3
cdr3_nt: TGTGCCAGCAGTCCACTCCGGGACAGGGGTTACGAGCAGTACTTC
cdr3_aa: CASSPLRDRGYEQYF

j_call: TRBJ1-1
d_call: -
clone_size: few
v_call: TRBV6-5
cdr3_nt: TGTGCCAGCAGTTTCACACAGGGAAGGATCACTGAAGCTTTCTTT
cdr3_aa: CASSFTQGRITEAFF

j_call: TRBJ1-1
d_call: -
clone_size: -
v_call: TRBV5-4
cdr3_nt: TGTGCCAGCGGGGAGGGGAACACTGAAGCTTTCTTT
cdr3_aa: CASGEGNTEAFF

j_call: TRBJ2-7
d_call: TRBD1
clone_size: -
v_call: TRBV25-1
cdr3_nt: TGTGCCAGCTCAGCCGGAAACAGGGGGGACTACGAGCAGTACTTC
cdr3_aa: CASSAGNRGDYEQYF

j_call: TRBJ1-1
d_call: -
clone_size: -
v_call: TRBV20-1
cdr3_nt: TGCAGTGCTAGACAGTACACTGAAGCTTTCTTT
cdr3_aa: CSARQYTEAFF

j_call: TRBJ2-5
d_call: -
clone_size: -
v_call: TRBV18
cdr3_nt: TGTGCCAGCTCACCAAGAGGTGCCGAGACCCAGTACTTC
cdr3_aa: CASSPRGAETQYF

j_call: TRBJ2-1
d_call: -
clone_size: -
v_call: TRBV2
cdr3_nt: TGTGCCAGCAGTGAAGGAGGAGATGAGCAGTTCTTC
cdr3_aa: CASSEGGDEQFF

j_call: TRBJ2-1
d_call: TRBD2
clone_size: -
v_call: TRBV3-1/TRBV3-2
cdr3_nt: TGTGCCAGCAGCTTTTCTCGGACTAGCGGGCCAAACAATGAGCAGTTCTTC
cdr3_aa: CASSFSRTSGPNNEQFF

j_call: TRBJ1-3
d_call: -
clone_size: -
v_call: TRBV7-3
cdr3_nt: TGTGCCAGCAGCTTACAGGGCAGCTCTGGAAACACCATATATTTT
cdr3_aa: CASSLQGSSGNTIYF

j_call: TRBJ2-7
d_call: -
clone_size: -
v_call: TRBV24-1
cdr3_nt: TGTGCCACCAGTGATACAGGGTCGGCGAACTACGAGCAGTACTTC
cdr3_aa: CATSDTGSANYEQYF

j_call: TRBJ2-5
d_call: -
clone_size: -
v_call: TRBV12-3/TRBV12-4
cdr3_nt: TGTGCCAGCAGTTTTGGCTTCCAAGAGACCCAGTACTTC
cdr3_aa: CASSFGFQETQYF

j_call: TRBJ2-6
d_call: TRBD1
clone_size: -
v_call: TRBV28
cdr3_nt: TGTGCCAGCAATCGACAGGGATGGGCCTCTGGGGCCAACGTCCTGACTTTC
cdr3_aa: CASNRQGWASGANVLTF

j_call: TRBJ2-1
d_call: TRBD2
clone_size: -
v_call: TRBV5-1
cdr3_nt: TGCGCCAGCAGCTTGGGGGGGGGTAGGTACAATGAGCAGTTCTTC
cdr3_aa: CASSLGGGRYNEQFF

j_call: TRBJ1-6
d_call: TRBD1
clone_size: -
v_call: TRBV19
cdr3_nt: TGTGCCAGTAGTACGAGGAATACAGGGGCCGGACGTGTACCCCTCCACTTT
cdr3_aa: CASSTRNTGAGRVPLHF

j_call: TRBJ1-1
d_call: -
clone_size: -
v_call: TRBV28
cdr3_nt: TGTGCCAGCAGTGACTACACTGAAGCTTTCTTT
cdr3_aa: CASSDYTEAFF

j_call: TRBJ2-3
d_call: -
clone_size: -
v_call: TRBV5-1
cdr3_nt: TGCGCCAGCAGCTTAGGAGGGACCACAGATACGCAGTATTTT
cdr3_aa: CASSLGGTTDTQYF

j_call: TRBJ2-5
d_call: -
clone_size: -
v_call: TRBV28
cdr3_nt: TGTGCCAGCAGTCTCAAGGGGACCCAGTACTTC
cdr3_aa: CASSLKGTQYF

j_call: TRBJ2-7
d_call: TRBD1
clone_size: -
v_call: TRBV5-1
cdr3_nt: TGCGCCAGCAGCTTAAGGGGGCTCTACGAGCAGTACTTC
cdr3_aa: CASSLRGLYEQYF

j_call: TRBJ2-1
d_call: -
clone_size: once
v_call: TRBV28
cdr3_nt: TGTGCCAGCAGTTACGGAGGGCCGGGCTCCTACAATGAGCAGTTCTTC
cdr3_aa: CASSYGGPGSYNEQFF

j_call: TRBJ2-1
d_call: -
clone_size: -
v_call: TRBV6-6
cdr3_nt: TGTGCCAGCAGTTACGGGAGCTCCTACAATGAGCAGTTCTTC
cdr3_aa: CASSYGSSYNEQFF

j_call: TRBJ2-5
d_call: TRBD2
clone_size: once
v_call: TRBV7-9
cdr3_nt: TGTGCCAGCAGCCCGGTAGGGGGACTAGCGGGAGCACGCGAGACCCAGTACTTC
cdr3_aa: CASSPVGGLAGARETQYF

j_call: TRBJ2-5
d_call: -
clone_size: -
v_call: TRBV5-1
cdr3_nt: TGCGCCAGCAGCTTGTCTCAGGCCGAAGAGACCCAGTACTTC
cdr3_aa: CASSLSQAEETQYF

j_call: TRBJ1-4
d_call: -
clone_size: -
v_call: TRBV27
cdr3_nt: TGTGCCAGCAGGATACGGGCCTCGAGCAGGGAAAAACTGTTTTTT
cdr3_aa: CASRIRASSREKLFF

j_call: TRBJ1-4
d_call: TRBD1
clone_size: -
v_call: TRBV7-9
cdr3_nt: TGTGCCAGCAGCAAGGGGACAGGGCCACTAACAACAACTAATGAAAAACTGTTTTTT
cdr3_aa: CASSKGTGPLTTTNEKLFF

j_call: TRBJ2-2
d_call: TRBD2
clone_size: few
v_call: TRBV4-1
cdr3_nt: TGCGCCAGCAGCCAAGCTTGGGCTAGCGGGCCCGGGGAGCTGTTTTTT
cdr3_aa: CASSQAWASGPGELFF